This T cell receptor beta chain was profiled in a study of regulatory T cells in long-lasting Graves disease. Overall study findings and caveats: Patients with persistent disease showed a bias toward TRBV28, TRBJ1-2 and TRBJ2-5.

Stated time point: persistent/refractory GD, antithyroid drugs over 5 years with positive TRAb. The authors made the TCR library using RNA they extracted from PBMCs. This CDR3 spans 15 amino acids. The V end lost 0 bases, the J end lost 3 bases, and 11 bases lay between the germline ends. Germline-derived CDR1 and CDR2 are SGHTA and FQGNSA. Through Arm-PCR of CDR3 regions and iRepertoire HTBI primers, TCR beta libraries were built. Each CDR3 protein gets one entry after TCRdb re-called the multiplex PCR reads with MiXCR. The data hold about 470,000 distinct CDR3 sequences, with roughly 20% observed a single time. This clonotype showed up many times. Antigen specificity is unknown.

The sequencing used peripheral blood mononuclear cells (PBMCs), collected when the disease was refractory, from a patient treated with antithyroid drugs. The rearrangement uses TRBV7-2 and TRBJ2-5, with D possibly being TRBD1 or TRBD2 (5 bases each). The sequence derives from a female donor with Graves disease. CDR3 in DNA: TGTGCCAGCAGCTTAGCCGGGACGATAAAAGAGACCCAGTACTTC. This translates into CASSLAGTIKETQYF.